The source of this TCR beta chain is a study of cytomegalovirus exposure and HLA in healthy donors. Donors were nominally healthy when sampled, though unrecorded immune exposures were likely. Germline loops: CDR1 SGHDT, CDR2 YYEEEE. The CDR3 extends over 14 amino acids. V was pared by 4 bases and J by 3 bases, with 7 bases of the junction left unmatched. Researchers ran the PCR with 60 Vbeta and 13 Jbeta primers. Profiled with immunoSEQ multiplex PCR; TCRdb holds only in-frame clones, not every one. Here the sample spans over 100,000 clones, 69% being singletons. To note about this clone: Its antigen remains unidentified.

Findings and limits, study-wide: Many donors shared some public TCRs, even though most TCR sequences were rare. A later analysis reportedly identified an Asian-associated ancestry cluster as carrying fewer N-insertions than the roughly 670-donor mean. TCR beta chains associated with HLA were, in a later analysis, more clonally expanded than equally common others.

Sequences were obtained from PBMCs. The chain couples TRBV5-6 to TRBJ2-7; 7 bases are a match to TRBD1. The clonotype was recovered from a woman in her 70s in good health and CMV-seropositive. Written as DNA, the CDR3 is TGTGCCAGCAGCCTGGGACAGTCAGGCTACGAGCAGTACTTC. This codes for CASSLGQSGYEQYF. The variable domain in full, with the rest retrieved from reference TRBV5-6 and TRBJ2-7, is DAGVTQSPTHLIKTRGQQVTLRCSPKSGHDTVSWYQQALGQGPQFIFQYYEEEERQRGNFPDRFSGHQFPNYSSELNVNALLLGDSALYLCASSLGQSGYEQYFGPGTRLTVT.